This T cell receptor beta chain derives from a study of blood T cell repertoires in COVID-19. For the study at large: Donors in the United States, Italy and Spain gave samples during acute or convalescent COVID-19. In each case, the material was cDNA or gDNA derived from T cells, B-cell-depleted T cells, or PBMCs.

Per germline, CDR1 SGHTA and CDR2 FQGNSA. The CDR3 contains 13 residues. With 3 bases removed from V and 1 base from J, the gap between germline ends came to 6 bases. Seattle patients were enrolled while actively infected and followed longitudinally. Sequencing was performed with immunoSEQ multiplex PCR; in TCRdb, only in-frame clones are kept and a portion is missing. The sample yields 350,000 to 400,000 clones, about 88% seen once. On this clone: One base away lies a much larger clone, so this may be a sequencing read error.

The source material was peripheral blood. This TCR was sampled from a woman aged 60-75 years with COVID-19, enrolled during active disease. The chain joins TRBV7-2 to TRBJ1-1; D remains ambiguous. The CDR3 region has the DNA TGTGCCAGCAGCTTTACAGCGAACACTGAAGCTTTCTTT. It translates to CASSFTANTEAFF.